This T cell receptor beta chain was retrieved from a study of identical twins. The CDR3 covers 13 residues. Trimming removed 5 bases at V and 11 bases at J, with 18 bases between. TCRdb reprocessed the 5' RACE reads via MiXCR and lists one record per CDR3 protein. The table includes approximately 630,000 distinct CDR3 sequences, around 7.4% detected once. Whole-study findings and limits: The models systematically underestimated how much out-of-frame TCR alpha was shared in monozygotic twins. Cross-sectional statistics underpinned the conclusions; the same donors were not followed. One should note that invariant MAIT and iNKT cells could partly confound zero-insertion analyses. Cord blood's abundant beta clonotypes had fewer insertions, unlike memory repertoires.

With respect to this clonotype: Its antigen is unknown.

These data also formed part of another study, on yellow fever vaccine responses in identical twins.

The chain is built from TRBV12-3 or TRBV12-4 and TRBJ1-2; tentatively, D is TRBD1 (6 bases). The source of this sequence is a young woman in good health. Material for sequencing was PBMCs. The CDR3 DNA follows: TGTGCCAGCAGTCCTCGACAGGTCGGTTCTTACACCTTC. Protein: CASSPRQVGSYTF.